These 7 T cell receptor beta chains were all obtained from the same sample, sequenced in a study of OX40 agonist ivuxolimab in advanced cancers. Libraries were prepared by immunoSEQ multiplex PCR; TCRdb keeps only in-frame clonotypes and omits some of them. The repertoire holds 40,000 to 60,000 clones, around 80% seen once, with around 1.6% in the top ten. The sequencing used CD4+ or CD8+ T cells sorted from blood, collected in a trial of the OX40 agonist ivuxolimab. The receptor source for this set is an adult with an advanced solid tumor such as melanoma, head and neck, liver or kidney cancer.

The genes are TRBV20-1 and TRBJ1-4; D ambiguous. Germline CDR1 is DFQATT and CDR2 is SNEGSKA (reference sequence). V lost 6 bases, J lost 6 bases, and 8 bases lay in between. The CDR3 consists of 11 residues. CDR3 nucleotides: TGCAGTGCCCCCGGTTATGAAAAACTGTTTTTT. This encodes CSAPGYEKLFF.

Only a few counts were recorded for this clone. V usage is TRBV27 and J usage is TRBJ2-7, with 7 positions matching TRBD2. Germline trimming cut 7 bases from V and 0 bases from J; bases unmatched to any gene: 21. Germline CDR1 reads MNHEY; CDR2 reads SMNVEV (reference sequence). The CDR3 loop spans 19 amino acids. For the CDR3, the DNA is TGTGCCAGCACCTCACGCCCGGGAGGTAAGGTCGGTGGCTCCTACGAGCAGTACTTC. Its translation: CASTSRPGGKVGGSYEQYF.

The CDR3 region is CATSRAYSGKYQETQYF. Written as DNA, the CDR3 is TGTGCCACCAGCAGGGCTTATAGCGGGAAGTACCAAGAGACCCAGTACTTC. This chain connects TRBV15 to TRBJ2-5, with TRBD2 matching over 8 bases. V dropped 3 bases and J dropped 0; count of bases not matched to a gene: 9. The CDR3 covers 17 residues. Germline lookup yields CDR1 LNHNV and CDR2 YYDKDF (reference sequence).

V usage is TRBV5-4 and J usage is TRBJ2-7, with a possible D match to TRBD2 (5 bases). V was trimmed by 2 bases and J by 1 base, leaving 7 bases between them. The V gene's germline CDR1 is SGHNT and CDR2 YYREEE (reference sequence). This CDR3 is built from 13 residues. CDR3 DNA sequence: TGTGCCAGCAGCTTTGAGCGGTCCTACGAGCAGTACTTC. This codes for CASSFERSYEQYF.

Comments on this clone: This CDR3 is also generated by other DNA sequences in the sample. This chain uses TRBV7-3 with TRBJ1-1, with D hard to call. The ends were cut back, 2 bases at V and 1 base at J, with 8 bases in the middle. Germline V gives CDR1 SGHTA, CDR2 FQGTGA. This CDR3 comprises 14 residues. CDR3 sequence (DNA): TGTGCCAGCAGCTTATCTGGCGCGAACACTGAAGCTTTCTTT. Its translation: CASSLSGANTEAFF.

This clone has only a few counts. This chain uses TRBV11-2 with TRBJ2-4; 7 bases fit TRBD1. Germline V CDR1 and CDR2: SGHAT, FQNNGV. J lost 11 bases, V lost 0 bases, and 4 bases had no gene match. There are 13 residues in the CDR3. CDR3 DNA: TGTGCCAGCAGCTTAGATCGAGACAGGGTTCAGTACTTC. It specifies CASSLDRDRVQYF.

The chain has TRBV28 and TRBJ2-7, with a tentative D call TRBD2 (6 bases). Germline assignment: CDR1 MDHEN and CDR2 SYDVKM. The V end lost 6 bases, the J end lost 6 bases, and 15 bases lay between the germline ends. The CDR3 contains 13 residues. The CDR3 DNA sequence: TGTGCCAGCAGGGGGGGTTGGACTGGCGAGCAGTACTTC. Amino acids: CASRGGWTGEQYF.